This paragraph reports one T cell receptor (beta chain). This clone's antigen is unknown. No clone much larger than this one lies a single base away; base qualities are absent. The record originates from a study of neoadjuvant anti-PD-1 for oral cavity cancer (dated by TCRdb to 2020 to 2022). Looking at the study overall: Before undergoing curative-intent surgical resection, most patients got three to four biweekly nivolumab doses at 3 mg/kg. Patients without progression received a fourth nivolumab dose around day 43 and underwent definitive surgical resection on days 50-56. Responders were defined as patients with complete response, partial response or stable disease by RECIST 1.1; non-responders were defined as patients with progression. A roughly 33% response rate was observed in the parent correlative cohort, in which approximately 11 patients were included.

The CDR3 spans 12 residues, from the cysteine through the phenylalanine. Only the CDR3 DNA is retained, 36 bases long and in frame from the first base. Taken from the germline V gene, the CDR1 and CDR2 loops are MDHEN and SYDVKM. V is clipped by 8 bases and J by 4 bases, and the sequence between their germline boundaries is 12 bases long. Per the publication, the time point label means: before neoadjuvant nivolumab. Patients were newly diagnosed with stage II-IVA oral cavity squamous cell carcinoma and had received no prior systemic or radiation treatment. Everyone in the cohort had locally advanced, HPV-negative oral cavity squamous cell carcinoma. The samples were obtained from a longitudinal correlative study of a single-arm phase II trial testing neoadjuvant nivolumab in oral cavity squamous cell carcinoma. Genomic DNA-based TCRbeta sequencing was performed on subject-matched pre- and post-treatment PBMCs and tumors from three responders and three non-responders. For tumor tissue, genomic DNA extraction relied on the Maxwell RSC DNA from Tissue kit.

What the research found in general, with its limitations: Higher pretreatment blood Treg/Th17 ratios correlated with both higher pretreatment blood TCRbeta clonality and lower post-treatment tumor TCRbeta clonality. The TCR analyses had only a few patients in each response group, and the authors called for validation in larger cohorts. Greater tumor shrinkage correlated with larger post-treatment sizes of preexisting intratumoral clones, which suggests that expansion of preexisting clones contributed to response.

For survey sequencing, tumor libraries mostly used approximately 4.7 ug of input genomic DNA, with two replicates for each sample. Following the manufacturer's instructions, the team built TCRbeta libraries using the immunoSEQ hsTCRbeta kit. Sequencing of the completed libraries took place using an Illumina NovaSeq 6000 S4 flow cell after they had been pooled to roughly 3.2 nM. The authors' analysis ran thus. The immunoSEQ Analyzer handled quality control and preprocessing of the raw data. The analysis was restricted to productive rearrangements, with each unique CDR3 amino acid sequence defining a clonotype. Repertoire clonality was estimated as the Gini-Simpson index, which was calculated using the R package tcR. Gini indices were compared with Student's t test, and associations with tumor size change were assessed by Pearson correlation. Not all clones reach the TCRdb copy of this immuneACCESS table, which keeps in-frame sequences only. Checked studies attribute under half of the gap to unresolved V genes and leave the rest unexplained. V and J calls plus clone size are reproduced from that table; the DNA served to infer D and trimming. The sample table records about 9,300 clones; 66% of these occur just once. The ten biggest clones cover roughly 8% of the sample.

This chain is built from TRBV28 and TRBJ2-7; no D segment can be confidently identified. The sequenced sample was tumor tissue, obtained before nivolumab (anti-PD-1) treatment. The sequence derives from a person aged 35-79 years with oral cavity squamous cell carcinoma. CDR3 sequence: CASEDPLYEQYF. Here is the DNA: TGTGCCAGCGAAGACCCGCTGTACGAGCAGTACTTC.